This is a list of T cell receptor beta chains from one sample in a study of blood T cell repertoires in COVID-19. The protocol was immunoSEQ multiplex PCR, while the TCRdb copy is restricted to in-frame clones and leaves out a portion. The table has about 310,000 clones, over 75% seen once. Sequencing was performed on peripheral blood. These receptor sequences come from a woman in her fifties or sixties who had recovered from COVID-19. Both conserved end residues are part of each CDR3.

J gene | V gene | CDR3 protein
TRBJ2-7 | TRBV18 | CASSPQSGRSYGYEQYF
TRBJ2-7 | TRBV4-1 | CASSQASTGGYEQYF
TRBJ1-1 | TRBV3-1/TRBV3-2 | CASSGNRRGGDSTEAFF
TRBJ2-1 | TRBV7-8 | CASSSSYGTSYEQFF
TRBJ1-5 | TRBV4-3 | CASSQDLADNQPQHF
TRBJ1-2 | TRBV27 | CASIDPGQGVGYTF
TRBJ2-1 | TRBV2 | CASSPKREVVYNEQFF
TRBJ1-1 | TRBV5-6 | CASSLRGGTEAFF
TRBJ2-5 | TRBV11-3 | CASSLAGGGQETQYF
TRBJ2-1 | TRBV3-1/TRBV3-2 | CASSLGGGGVYEQFF
TRBJ1-1 | TRBV20-1 | CSASKQGNTEAFF
TRBJ2-3 | TRBV18 | CASSPAGGDTQYF
TRBJ2-1 | TRBV9 | CASSVAQSGRVNEQFF
TRBJ1-6 | TRBV10-3 | CAISEQGRNSPLHF
TRBJ1-1 | TRBV20-1 | CSATRHRGAFF
TRBJ2-1 | TRBV10-3 | CAISEVRLAGGNEQFF
TRBJ1-4 | TRBV29-1 | CSVGQGNEKLFF
TRBJ1-2 | TRBV30 | CAWTRTGRGGYTF
TRBJ2-5 | TRBV27 | CASSLSGGRETQYF
TRBJ2-1 | TRBV9 | CASSVDGGGLPNEQFF
TRBJ2-2 | TRBV4-3 | CASSQDVAGDLTGELFF
TRBJ2-5 | TRBV5-8 | CASSSGHSIVETQYF
TRBJ1-1 | TRBV5-1 | CASSAGTGDTEAFF